What follows are 17 T cell receptor beta chains derived from one specimen sequenced in a study of blood T cell repertoires in COVID-19. Repertoires were generated with immunoSEQ multiplex PCR, while TCRdb's copy carries only in-frame clones and drops some. The sample lists roughly 200,000 clones; around 76% were seen once. The sample was peripheral blood. These receptors originate from a woman aged 55-69 years with COVID-19, enrolled during active disease.

The chain has TRBV19 and TRBJ2-4; weak D call: TRBD1 (6 bases). V lost 4 bases and J lost 2, with 9 bases in between. Germline V gene data show CDR1 as LNHDA and CDR2 as SQIVND (reference sequence). The length of the CDR3 is 14 residues. CDR3 nucleotide sequence: TGTGCCAGTAGTAGAGGGGGAACCAAAAACATTCAGTACTTC. It encodes CASSRGGTKNIQYF.

The chain couples TRBV18 to TRBJ2-3; 7 bases fit TRBD2. The germline V gene encodes CDR1 KGHSH and CDR2 LQKENI. With 0 bases clipped from V and 9 bases from J, the junction kept 6 bases outside the gene matches. The CDR3 is 14 amino acids. The CDR3 protein is CASSPPTQRETQYF. The CDR3, as DNA: TGTGCCAGCTCACCACCCACGCAGCGGGAAACGCAGTATTTT.

This clone was counted once. The chain joins TRBV28 to TRBJ2-5, with 8 bases that match TRBD2. The CDR3 consists of 14 residues. V was clipped by 3 bases and J by 5 bases; unmatched bases: 5. Germline values: CDR1 MDHEN, CDR2 SYDVKM. The CDR3 protein is CASSFSGIGETQYF. CDR3 in DNA: TGTGCCAGCAGTTTTAGCGGGATAGGGGAGACCCAGTACTTC. The whole variable domain, remainder taken from reference TRBV28 and TRBJ2-5, is DVKVTQSSRYLVKRTGEKVFLECVQDMDHENMFWYRQDPGLGLRLIYFSYDVKMKEKGDIPEGYSVSREKKERFSLILESASTNQTSMYLCASSFSGIGETQYFGPGTRLLVL.

V usage is TRBV2 and J usage is TRBJ2-5; D not certain. CDR1 is SNHLY and CDR2 is FYNNEI in the germline V gene. The CDR3 extends over 12 amino acids. V lost 6 bases, J lost 2 bases, and 7 bases lay in between. CDR3 amino acids: CASSSLQETQYF. In nucleotides, the CDR3 is TGTGCCAGCAGCTCGCTACAAGAGACCCAGTACTTC.

This chain links TRBV7-2 with TRBJ2-7; TRBD1 matches 8 bases. The junction had 8 bases not matched to a gene; V was cut back by 1 base and J by 6 bases. The CDR3 consists of 15 residues. Looked up from germline, CDR1 is SGHTA and CDR2 is FQGNSA. This CDR3 is CASSLVVQGASEQYF. The CDR3 DNA reads TGTGCCAGCAGCTTAGTTGTGCAGGGGGCCTCCGAGCAGTACTTC.

V is TRBV7-2 and J is TRBJ2-2; D is possibly TRBD2 (5 bases). There are 16 residues in the CDR3. CDR1 and CDR2 (germline): SGHTA, FQGNSA. V lost 5 bases and J 6 bases, leaving 19 bases between the germline ends. DNA for the CDR3: TGTGCCAGCAGCCCGCCGTTAGCGTCTCATTCCGGGGAGCTGTTTTTT. It yields the protein CASSPPLASHSGELFF.

The table lists this clone with a few counts. CDR3 nucleotide sequence: TGCGCCAGCAGCTTGGGCGGTAATTCACCCCTCCACTTT. It translates to CASSLGGNSPLHF. The chain is built from TRBV5-1 and TRBJ1-6, with D unresolved. The germline CDR1 and CDR2 sequences are SGHRS and YFSETQ. V dropped 0 bases and J dropped 6 bases, with 4 bases sitting between them. This CDR3 spans 13 amino acids.

A single count supports this clone. The rearrangement uses TRBV29-1 and TRBJ1-5, with TRBD1 identical over 8 bases. V lost 4 bases to trimming and J lost 2 bases; unmatched junction nucleotides: 7. Germline values: CDR1 SQVTM, CDR2 ANQGSEA. The CDR3 contains 15 residues. DNA for the CDR3: TGCAGCGTTGCCACAGGGGGGAGCCGCAATCAGCCCCAGCATTTT. Translated, it gives CSVATGGSRNQPQHF.

The chain is built from TRBV10-2 and TRBJ2-3; D is undetermined. Germline values: CDR1 WSHSY, CDR2 SAAADI. CDR3 size: 12 residues. V lost 7 bases to trimming and J lost 5 bases, with 10 bases between them. CDR3 DNA: TGCGCCAGCACCCCTTCAGGAGATACGCAGTATTTT. Translating gives CASTPSGDTQYF.

V usage is TRBV19 and J usage is TRBJ1-2; no clear D gene. From germline, CDR1 is LNHDA and CDR2 SQIVND (reference sequence). The CDR3 has 14 amino acids. V was pared by 1 base and J by 8 bases, with 14 bases between. This chain's CDR3 is CASSIVFSGPGYTF. In DNA, the CDR3 is TGTGCCAGTAGTATAGTATTTTCGGGTCCGGGCTACACCTTC.

J is TRBJ1-3 and V is TRBV6-5, with 10 bases fitting TRBD1. CDR1 is MNHEY and CDR2 is SVGAGI in the germline V gene. The CDR3 runs 13 residues. Trimming at V came to 7 bases and at J to 8 bases, leaving 5 bases not matched to a gene. CDR3 sequence (DNA): TGTGCCAGCACCTCCGGGACAGGGGACACCATATATTTT. Protein: CASTSGTGDTIYF.

This clone was seen just once. The chain uses TRBV7-9 and TRBJ1-2, with D perhaps TRBD1 (5 bases). Germline V gives CDR1 SEHNR, CDR2 FQNEAQ (reference sequence). The CDR3 is 14 residues long. Trimming took 5 bases from V and 2 from J, leaving 12 bases between them. For the CDR3, the DNA is TGTGCCAGCAGCCAAGGGACTGGAAACTATGGCTACACCTTC. Translation gives CASSQGTGNYGYTF.

This clone was seen a handful of times. V and J are TRBV28 and TRBJ2-3; TRBD2 is a possible D gene (6 bases). The V gene's germline CDR1 is MDHEN and CDR2 SYDVKM. V was shortened by 5 bases and J by 2 bases, with 20 bases between the two germline ends. The CDR3 loop spans 17 amino acids. The CDR3: CASSTQLGLTNTDTQYF. In DNA form, the CDR3 reads TGTGCCAGCAGTACCCAACTTGGACTAACTAACACAGATACGCAGTATTTT. Based on the CDR3 plus reference TRBV28 and TRBJ2-3, the full variable domain is DVKVTQSSRYLVKRTGEKVFLECVQDMDHENMFWYRQDPGLGLRLIYFSYDVKMKEKGDIPEGYSVSREKKERFSLILESASTNQTSMYLCASSTQLGLTNTDTQYFGPGTRLTVL.

V gene TRBV24-1 combines with J gene TRBJ2-1; 10 nucleotides line up with TRBD1. V was clipped by 1 base and J by 3 bases; unmatched bases: 5. This CDR3 comprises 17 residues. CDR1 is KGHDR and CDR2 is SFDVKD in the germline V gene. CDR3 nucleotide sequence: TGTGCCACCAGTGATTTCCCGGGACAGGGGCTCTACAATGAGCAGTTCTTC. Its translation is CATSDFPGQGLYNEQFF.

V usage is TRBV11-2 and J usage is TRBJ1-1; 8 bases are shared with TRBD1. Germline-derived CDR1 and CDR2 are SGHAT and FQNNGV. CDR3 size: 16 residues. The junction had 9 bases not matched to a gene; V was cut back by 5 bases and J by 1 base. CDR3 amino acids: CASSHTGGTRNTEAFF. The CDR3 DNA sequence: TGTGCCAGCAGCCACACAGGGGGTACAAGGAACACTGAAGCTTTCTTT.

The V call is TRBV11-3, the J call TRBJ2-5; D is possibly TRBD2 (5 bases). The CDR3 runs 13 residues. From germline, CDR1 is SGHNT and CDR2 YENEEA. Trimming took 5 bases from V and 5 from J, leaving 12 bases between them. CDR3 bases: TGTGCCAGCAGCCTAAACTCGGGGGAGACCCAGTACTTC. This sequence encodes CASSLNSGETQYF. Complete variable domain (other parts from reference TRBV11-3 and TRBJ2-5): EAGVVQSPRYKIIEKKQPVAFWCNPISGHNTLYWYLQNLGQGPELLIRYENEEAVDDSQLPKDRFSAERLKGVDSTLKIQPAELGDSAVYLCASSLNSGETQYFGPGTRLLVL.

This sequence joins TRBV15 and TRBJ2-5, with 8 bases fitting TRBD1. V dropped 4 bases and J dropped 3; count of bases not matched to a gene: 7. In germline, CDR1 is LNHNV, CDR2 YYDKDF (reference sequence). The CDR3 contains 15 residues. The CDR3 nucleotides are TGTGCCACCAGCATCTCTTTGGACAGGGAAGAGACCCAGTACTTC. It encodes CATSISLDREETQYF.